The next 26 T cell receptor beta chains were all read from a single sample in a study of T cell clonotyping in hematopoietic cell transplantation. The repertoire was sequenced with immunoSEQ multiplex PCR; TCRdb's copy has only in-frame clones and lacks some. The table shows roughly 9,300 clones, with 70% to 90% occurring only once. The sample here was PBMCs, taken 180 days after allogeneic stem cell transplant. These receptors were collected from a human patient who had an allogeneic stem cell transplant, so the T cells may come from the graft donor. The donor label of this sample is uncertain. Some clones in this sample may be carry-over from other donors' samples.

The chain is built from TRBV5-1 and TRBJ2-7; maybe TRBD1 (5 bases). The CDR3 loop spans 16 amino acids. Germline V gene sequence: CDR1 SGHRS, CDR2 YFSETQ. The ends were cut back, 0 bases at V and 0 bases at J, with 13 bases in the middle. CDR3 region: CASSLEAGSNSYEQYF. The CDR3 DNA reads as TGCGCCAGCAGCTTGGAGGCAGGGTCTAACTCCTACGAGCAGTACTTC.

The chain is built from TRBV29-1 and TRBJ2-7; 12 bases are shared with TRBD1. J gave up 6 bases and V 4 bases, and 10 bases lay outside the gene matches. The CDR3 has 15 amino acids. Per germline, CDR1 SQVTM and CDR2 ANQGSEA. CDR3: CSVAMSRGQGAEQYF. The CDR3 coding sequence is TGCAGCGTTGCTATGTCTCGGGGACAGGGGGCCGAGCAGTACTTC.

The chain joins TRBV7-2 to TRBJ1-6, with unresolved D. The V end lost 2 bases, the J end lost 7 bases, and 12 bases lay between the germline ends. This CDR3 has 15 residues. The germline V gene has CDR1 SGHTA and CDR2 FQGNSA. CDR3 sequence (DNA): TGTGCCAGCAGCTTATGGCGGGTTAAGAATTCACCCCTCCACTTT. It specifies CASSLWRVKNSPLHF.

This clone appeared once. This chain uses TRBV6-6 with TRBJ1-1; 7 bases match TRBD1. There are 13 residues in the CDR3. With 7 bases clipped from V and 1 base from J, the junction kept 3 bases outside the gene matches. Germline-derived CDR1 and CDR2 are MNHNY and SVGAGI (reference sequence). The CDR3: CASTRTGNTEAFF. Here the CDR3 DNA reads TGTGCCAGCACCCGGACAGGGAACACTGAAGCTTTCTTT.

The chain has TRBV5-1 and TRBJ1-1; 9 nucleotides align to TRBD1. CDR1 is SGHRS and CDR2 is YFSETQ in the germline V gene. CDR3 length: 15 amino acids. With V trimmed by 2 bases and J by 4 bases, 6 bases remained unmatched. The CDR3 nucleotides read TGCGCCAGCAGCTTAGGGACAGGGATGGGCACTGAAGCTTTCTTT. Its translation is CASSLGTGMGTEAFF.

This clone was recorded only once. DNA of the CDR3: TGTGCCAGCAGCCCTCGTGGGTGGTCGAGGGATGGAAAGACCCAGTACTTC. Translating gives CASSPRGWSRDGKTQYF. The chain combines TRBV11-1 with TRBJ2-5, with D perhaps TRBD2 (5 bases). Germline V gives CDR1 SGHAT, CDR2 FQDESV (reference sequence). Trimming cost V 5 bases and J 6 bases, with 25 bases left between them. The CDR3 sequence is 17 residues long.

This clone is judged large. The chain's CDR3 is CASSQDRDLYYEQYF. CDR3 coding DNA: TGTGCCAGCAGCCAAGACAGGGACCTCTACTACGAGCAGTACTTC. The genes are TRBV4-2 and TRBJ2-7; D assignment may be TRBD1 or TRBD2 (5 bases each). The CDR3 length is 15 residues. Germline-derived CDR1 and CDR2 are LGHNA and YNFKEQ. With 0 bases removed from V and 3 bases from J, the gap between germline ends came to 12 bases.

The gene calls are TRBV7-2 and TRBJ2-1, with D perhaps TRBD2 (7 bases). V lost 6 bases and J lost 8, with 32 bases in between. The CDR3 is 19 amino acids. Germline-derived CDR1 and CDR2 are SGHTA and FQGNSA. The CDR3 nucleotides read TGTGCCAGCAGTTATCACTCCTGGACTGCGGGGGCCCTGGGCCATGAGCAGTTCTTC. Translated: CASSYHSWTAGALGHEQFF.

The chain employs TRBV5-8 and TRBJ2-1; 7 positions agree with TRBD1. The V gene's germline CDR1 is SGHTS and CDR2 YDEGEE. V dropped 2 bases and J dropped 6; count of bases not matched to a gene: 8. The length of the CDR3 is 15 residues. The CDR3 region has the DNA TGTGCCAGCAGCTTTGACAGGGCTCTAAGCAATGAGCAGTTCTTC. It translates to CASSFDRALSNEQFF.

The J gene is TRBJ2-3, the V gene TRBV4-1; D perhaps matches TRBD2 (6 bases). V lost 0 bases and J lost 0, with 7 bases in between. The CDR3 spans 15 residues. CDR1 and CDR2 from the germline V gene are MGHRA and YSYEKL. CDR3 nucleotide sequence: TGCGCCAGCAGCCAAGAAGGGACTAGCACAGATACGCAGTATTTT. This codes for CASSQEGTSTDTQYF.

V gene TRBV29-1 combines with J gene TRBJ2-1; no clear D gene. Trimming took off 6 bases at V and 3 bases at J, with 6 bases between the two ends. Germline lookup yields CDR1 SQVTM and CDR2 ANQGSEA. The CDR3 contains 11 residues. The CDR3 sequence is CSVLIYNEQFF. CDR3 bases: TGCAGCGTGCTAATCTACAATGAGCAGTTCTTC.

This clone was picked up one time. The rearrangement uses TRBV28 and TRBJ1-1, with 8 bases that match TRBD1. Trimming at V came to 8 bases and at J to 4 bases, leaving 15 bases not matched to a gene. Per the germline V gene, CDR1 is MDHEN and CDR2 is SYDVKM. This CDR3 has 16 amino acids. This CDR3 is CASYSPPQGAGTEAFF. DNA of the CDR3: TGTGCCAGCTACAGCCCTCCCCAGGGGGCCGGCACTGAAGCTTTCTTT.

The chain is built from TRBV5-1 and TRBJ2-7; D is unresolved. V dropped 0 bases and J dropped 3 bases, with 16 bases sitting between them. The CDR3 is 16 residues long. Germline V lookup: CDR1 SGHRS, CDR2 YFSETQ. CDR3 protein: CASSLAQKRSDYEQYF. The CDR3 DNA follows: TGCGCCAGCAGCTTGGCCCAGAAGCGTAGTGACTACGAGCAGTACTTC.

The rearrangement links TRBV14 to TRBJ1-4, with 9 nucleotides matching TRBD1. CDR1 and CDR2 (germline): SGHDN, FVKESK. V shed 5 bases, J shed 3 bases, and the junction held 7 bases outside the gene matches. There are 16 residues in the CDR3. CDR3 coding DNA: TGTGCCAGCAGCTCACGACAGGGGGAACCTAATGAAAAACTGTTTTTT. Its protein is CASSSRQGEPNEKLFF. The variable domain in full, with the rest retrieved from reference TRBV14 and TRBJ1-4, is EAGVTQFPSHSVIEKGQTVTLRCDPISGHDNLYWYRRVMGKEIKFLLHFVKESKQDESGMPNNRFLAERTGGTYSTLKVQPAELEDSGVYFCASSSRQGEPNEKLFFGSGTQLSVL.

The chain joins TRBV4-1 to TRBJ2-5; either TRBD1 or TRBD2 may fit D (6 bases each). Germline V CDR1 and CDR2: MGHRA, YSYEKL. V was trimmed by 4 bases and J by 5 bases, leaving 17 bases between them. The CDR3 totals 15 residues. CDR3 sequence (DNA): TGCGCCAGCAGCCTCCCCAGGACGGGGGCTGAGACCCAGTACTTC. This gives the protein CASSLPRTGAETQYF.

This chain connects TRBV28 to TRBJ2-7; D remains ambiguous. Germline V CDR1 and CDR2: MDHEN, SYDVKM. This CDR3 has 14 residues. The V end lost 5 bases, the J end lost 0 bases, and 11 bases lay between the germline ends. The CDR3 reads CASSPTTSSYEQYF. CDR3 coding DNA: TGTGCCAGCAGTCCTACGACGAGCTCCTACGAGCAGTACTTC. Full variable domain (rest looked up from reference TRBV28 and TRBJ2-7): DVKVTQSSRYLVKRTGEKVFLECVQDMDHENMFWYRQDPGLGLRLIYFSYDVKMKEKGDIPEGYSVSREKKERFSLILESASTNQTSMYLCASSPTTSSYEQYFGPGTRLTVT.

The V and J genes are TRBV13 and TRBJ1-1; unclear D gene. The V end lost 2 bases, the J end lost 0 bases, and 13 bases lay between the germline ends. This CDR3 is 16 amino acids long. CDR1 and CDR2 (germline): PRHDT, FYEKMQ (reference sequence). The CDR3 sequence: CASSLRGSGLNTEAFF. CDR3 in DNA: TGTGCCAGCAGCTTACGGGGTTCCGGGTTGAACACTGAAGCTTTCTTT. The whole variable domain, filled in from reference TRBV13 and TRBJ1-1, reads AAGVIQSPRHLIKEKRETATLKCYPIPRHDTVYWYQQGPGQDPQFLISFYEKMQSDKGSIPDRFSAQQFSDYHSELNMSSLELGDSALYFCASSLRGSGLNTEAFFGQGTRLTVV.

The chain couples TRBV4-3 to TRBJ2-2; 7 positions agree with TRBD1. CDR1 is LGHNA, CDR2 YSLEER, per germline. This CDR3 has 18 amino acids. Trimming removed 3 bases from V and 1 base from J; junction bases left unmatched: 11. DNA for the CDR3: TGCGCCAGCAGCCAGCCGATTCCGGGACAGCTGAACACCGGGGAGCTGTTTTTT. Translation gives CASSQPIPGQLNTGELFF.

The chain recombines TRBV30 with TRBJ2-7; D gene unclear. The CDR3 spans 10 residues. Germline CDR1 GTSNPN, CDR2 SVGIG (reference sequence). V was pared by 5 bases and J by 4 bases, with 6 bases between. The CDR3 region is CAWLGYEQYF. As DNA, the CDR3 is TGTGCCTGGCTTGGGTACGAGCAGTACTTC.

CDR3 DNA sequence: TGTGCCTCAGGGGAGGGTTATGGCTACACCTTC. This gives the protein CASGEGYGYTF. The chain combines TRBV27 with TRBJ1-2, with D perhaps TRBD1 (6 bases). This CDR3 spans 11 amino acids. Trimming removed 11 bases from V and 5 bases from J, with 12 bases in between. Germline V lookup: CDR1 MNHEY, CDR2 SMNVEV (reference sequence).

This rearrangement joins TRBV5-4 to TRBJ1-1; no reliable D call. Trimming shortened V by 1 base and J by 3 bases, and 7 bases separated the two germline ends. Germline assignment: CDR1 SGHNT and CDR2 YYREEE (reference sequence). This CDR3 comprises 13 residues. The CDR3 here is CASSLFQDTEAFF. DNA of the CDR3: TGTGCCAGCAGCTTGTTCCAGGACACTGAAGCTTTCTTT.

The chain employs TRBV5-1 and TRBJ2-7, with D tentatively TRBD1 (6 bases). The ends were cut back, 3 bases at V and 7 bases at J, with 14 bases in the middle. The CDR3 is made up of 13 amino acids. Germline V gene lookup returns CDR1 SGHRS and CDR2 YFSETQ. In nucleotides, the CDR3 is TGCGCCAGCAGCTCCAACAGGGTAGGGGAGCAGTACTTC. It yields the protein CASSSNRVGEQYF.

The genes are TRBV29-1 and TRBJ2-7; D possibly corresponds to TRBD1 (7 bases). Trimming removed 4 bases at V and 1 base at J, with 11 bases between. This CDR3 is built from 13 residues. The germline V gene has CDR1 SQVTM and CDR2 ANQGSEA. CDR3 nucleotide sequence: TGCAGCGTTGGGGCGGGACAGTCCTACGAGCAGTACTTC. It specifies CSVGAGQSYEQYF.

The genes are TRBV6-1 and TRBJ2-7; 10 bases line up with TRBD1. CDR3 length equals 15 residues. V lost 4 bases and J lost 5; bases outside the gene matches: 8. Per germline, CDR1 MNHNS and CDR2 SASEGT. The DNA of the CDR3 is TGTGCCAGCAGTGCCCGGGACAGGGGTTTCGACGAGCAGTACTTC. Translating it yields CASSARDRGFDEQYF.

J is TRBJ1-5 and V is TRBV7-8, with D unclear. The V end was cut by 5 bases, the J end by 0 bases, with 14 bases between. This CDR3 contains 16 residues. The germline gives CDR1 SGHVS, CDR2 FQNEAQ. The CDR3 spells CASSQMGSNSNQPQHF. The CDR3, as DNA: TGTGCCAGCAGCCAAATGGGCAGTAATAGCAATCAGCCCCAGCATTTT.

Here the CDR3 reads CASSHLFRGGGTGELFF. The DNA for the CDR3 is TGTGCCAGCAGCCACCTCTTCCGGGGAGGGGGCACCGGGGAGCTGTTTTTT. The chain is built from TRBV28 and TRBJ2-2, with a possible D match to TRBD2 (7 bases). The CDR3 totals 17 residues. Trimming took 6 bases from V and 4 from J, leaving 21 bases between them. The germline CDR1 and CDR2 sequences are MDHEN and SYDVKM.